This T cell receptor (beta chain) came from a study of blood T cells in healthy people across ages. Whole-study findings and limits: Because donor CMV status was unknown, expanded clonotype changes were possibly confounded.

Through a sample-barcoded 5' primer and a J-beta primer mix, a second PCR was run for roughly 6 to 11 cycles. TCRdb re-derived calls from the 5' RACE reads in MiXCR, one entry per CDR3 protein. The table lists some 320,000 distinct CDR3 sequences, about 25% of them singletons. V lost 6 bases, J lost 1 base, and 12 bases lay in between. The germline V gene encodes CDR1 SNHLY and CDR2 FYNNEI. The CDR3 has 14 amino acids. This clonotype was found a few times. Antigen: not known. The specimen sequenced was blood. The origin of this receptor is a woman in her 70s in good health. The V call is TRBV2, the J call TRBJ1-1, with D possibly being TRBD1 (5 bases). CDR3 DNA sequence: TGTGCCAGCAGCCGACAGTTGGGGAACACTGAAGCTTTCTTT. It is translated as CASSRQLGNTEAFF.